This T cell receptor beta chain is drawn from a study of T-cell memory formation after mild COVID-19. Study as a whole: Clusters of TCRs were largely donor specific.

MiXCR was run by TCRdb on the 5' RACE reads, yielding one entry per CDR3 protein. This repertoire shows some 190,000 distinct CDR3 sequences, about a sixth found once; its top ten account for 2% to 2.5%. Broader study findings: Clones shrinking between day 15 and 85 showed a balanced CD4/CD8 split, and those that grew later tilted toward CD4+.

As for this clonotype: Its antigen is undetermined.

The sample taken for sequencing was PBMCs or a T cell subset sorted from them (not recorded which). The sequence was collected from an adult woman who had mild COVID-19 (a few samples of this study predate the infection). Cell type and time point are not known.

CDR3 protein: CASSLTSGVTGANVLTF. DNA of the CDR3: TGTGCCAGCAGCTTAACTTCTGGGGTTACTGGGGCCAACGTCCTGACTTTC. This sequence joins TRBV7-2 and TRBJ2-6; no definite D call. The germline CDR1 and CDR2 sequences are SGHTA and FQGNSA. The CDR3 runs 17 residues. Trimming stripped 2 bases from V and 2 bases from J, with 13 bases between.